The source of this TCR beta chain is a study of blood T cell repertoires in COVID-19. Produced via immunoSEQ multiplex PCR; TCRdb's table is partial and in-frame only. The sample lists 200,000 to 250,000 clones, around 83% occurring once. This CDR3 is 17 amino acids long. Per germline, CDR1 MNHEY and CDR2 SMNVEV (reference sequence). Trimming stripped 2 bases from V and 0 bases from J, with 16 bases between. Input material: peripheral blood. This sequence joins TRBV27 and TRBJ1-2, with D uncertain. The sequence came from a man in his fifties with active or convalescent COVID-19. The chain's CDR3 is CASSLRPHSIANYGYTF. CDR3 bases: TGTGCCAGCAGTTTACGCCCCCATTCTATAGCTAACTATGGCTACACCTTC.